The rows below give T cell receptor beta chains drawn from one sample of a study of T cells expressing NK-cell markers. Each CDR3 protein gets one entry in TCRdb, which reprocessed the 5' RACE reads and gives no DNA. This sample's table has approximately 420,000 distinct CDR3 sequences. The specimen sequenced was blood T cells: a sorted CD56 or NKG2C T cell subset, CD4+ or CD8+ T cells, or bulk PBMC T cells (not recorded which). The receptors shown here come from a woman aged 45-65 years in good health. The CDR3 runs from the conserved cysteine through the conserved F or W. Fields, in order: J gene, V gene, CDR3 protein.

>TRBJ2-3|TRBV18
CASSPPQSGASGLTDTQYF
>TRBJ2-2|TRBV7-3
CASTPKNTGELFF
>TRBJ1-1|TRBV20-1
CSAYRGTEAFF
>TRBJ2-1|TRBV12-3/TRBV12-4
CASSAPGAYNEQFF
>TRBJ1-2|TRBV20-1
CSARVGSGPEISGDGYTF
>TRBJ2-7|TRBV27
CASSLGEGLVENEQYF
>TRBJ2-1|TRBV5-1
CASSSLSTDEQFF
>TRBJ2-4|TRBV7-9
CASSLGWIGRDNKNIQYF
>TRBJ1-5|TRBV20-1
CSARVGGISNQPQHF
>TRBJ2-7|TRBV29-1
CSVEGGTSYEQYF
>TRBJ2-1|TRBV7-3
CASSPATSGEQFF
>TRBJ2-1|TRBV10-2
CASSDGGNAYNEQFF
>TRBJ2-1|TRBV12-3/TRBV12-4
CASSRGRSLEFF
>TRBJ2-3|TRBV19
CASSWASGTTDTQYF
>TRBJ1-4|TRBV12-3/TRBV12-4
CASSFSRGNEKLFF
>TRBJ1-5|TRBV2
CASSDDSAGGRQPQHF
>TRBJ2-7|TRBV7-8
CASSPTVYLDEQYF
>TRBJ1-2|TRBV5-1
CASSLNGNHLGGDGYTF
>TRBJ2-1|TRBV20-1
CSAPRMTDNEQFF
>TRBJ1-5|TRBV20-1
CSARVSRDQPQHF
>TRBJ2-3|TRBV15
CATSGRPTGDTQYF
>TRBJ2-2|TRBV18
CASSPEGRETGELFF
>TRBJ2-3|TRBV24-1
CATGLAGVDTQYF
>TRBJ1-2|TRBV5-6
CASSSGAGTRYGYTF
>TRBJ1-4|TRBV5-1
CASSLGYRVDEKLFF
>TRBJ2-2|TRBV6-6
CASSGTGELFF
>TRBJ2-4|TRBV28
CASSLRELEDIQYF
>TRBJ2-2|TRBV18
CASSPRAGTSGASTGELFF
>TRBJ2-2|TRBV12-3/TRBV12-4
CASRGHQNTGELFF
>TRBJ2-1|TRBV3-1
CASSQGLAGAYNEQFF
>TRBJ2-1|TRBV3-1
CASSRTGVENEQFF
>TRBJ2-4|TRBV5-1
CASSLAGTQVQYF
>TRBJ2-1|TRBV28
CASSLFTGASHNEQFF
>TRBJ2-1|TRBV7-9
CASSTGTFQFF
>TRBJ1-4|TRBV29-1
CSAATGTADEKLFF
>TRBJ1-2|TRBV19
CATKSPPYGYTF
>TRBJ2-3|TRBV5-1
CASSLVGMWDSATQYF
>TRBJ2-1|TRBV15
CATSKAGTSGYNEQFF
>TRBJ2-2|TRBV18
CASSQSGELFF
>TRBJ1-1|TRBV5-5
CASSLEVGLNTEAFF
>TRBJ2-7|TRBV2
CASARQRSSYEQYF
>TRBJ1-6|TRBV28
CASSPAGTWSPLHF
>TRBJ1-6|TRBV6-2/TRBV6-3
CASSQTVGNSPLHF
>TRBJ2-1|TRBV29-1
CSVAGTASDSSYNEQFF
>TRBJ2-2|TRBV12-3/TRBV12-4
CASRGGWVTGELFF
>TRBJ2-3|TRBV3-1
CASSQEPRTGPQYF
>TRBJ2-3|TRBV20-1
CSAKEPLDTQYF